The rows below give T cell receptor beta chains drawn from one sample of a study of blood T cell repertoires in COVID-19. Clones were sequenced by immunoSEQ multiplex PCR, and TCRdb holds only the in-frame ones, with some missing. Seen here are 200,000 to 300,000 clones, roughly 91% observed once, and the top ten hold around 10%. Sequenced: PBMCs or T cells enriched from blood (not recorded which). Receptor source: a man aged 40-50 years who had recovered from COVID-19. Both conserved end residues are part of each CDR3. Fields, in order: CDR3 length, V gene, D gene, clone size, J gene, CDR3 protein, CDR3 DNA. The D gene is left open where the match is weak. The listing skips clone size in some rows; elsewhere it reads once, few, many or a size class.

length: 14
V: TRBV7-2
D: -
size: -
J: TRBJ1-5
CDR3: CASSLNPQYQPQHF
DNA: TGTGCCAGCAGCTTAAATCCCCAATATCAGCCCCAGCATTTT

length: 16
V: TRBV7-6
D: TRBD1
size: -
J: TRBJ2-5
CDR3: CASSSDRGLIGETQYF
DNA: TGTGCCAGCAGCTCCGACAGGGGCTTGATTGGAGAGACCCAGTACTTC

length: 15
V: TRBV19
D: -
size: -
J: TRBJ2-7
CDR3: CASSWASRNSYEQYF
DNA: TGTGCCAGTAGTTGGGCTAGCCGGAACTCCTACGAGCAGTACTTC

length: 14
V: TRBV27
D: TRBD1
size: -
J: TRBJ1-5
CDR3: CASSWGQSNQPQHF
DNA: TGTGCCAGCTCGTGGGGACAGTCCAATCAGCCCCAGCATTTT

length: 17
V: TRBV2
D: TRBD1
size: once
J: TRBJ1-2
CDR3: CASSDCGWGRGCDGYTF
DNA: TGTGCCAGCAGTGATTGTGGTTGGGGCAGGGGGTGCGATGGCTACACCTTC

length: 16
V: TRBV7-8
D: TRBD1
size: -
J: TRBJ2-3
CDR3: CASSFTDRGLTDTQYF
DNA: TGTGCCAGCAGCTTTACGGACAGGGGGCTAACAGATACGCAGTATTTT

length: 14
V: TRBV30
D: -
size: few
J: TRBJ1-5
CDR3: CAWTGTSDNQPQHF
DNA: TGTGCCTGGACCGGGACATCAGACAATCAGCCCCAGCATTTT

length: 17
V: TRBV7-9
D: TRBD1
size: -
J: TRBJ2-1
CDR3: CASSTQATGDSYNEQFF
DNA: TGTGCCAGCAGCACCCAAGCCACAGGGGACTCCTACAATGAGCAGTTCTTC

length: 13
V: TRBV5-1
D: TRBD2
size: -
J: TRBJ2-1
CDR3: CASSPPGGREQFF
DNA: TGCGCCAGCAGCCCCCCAGGCGGGAGGGAGCAGTTCTTC

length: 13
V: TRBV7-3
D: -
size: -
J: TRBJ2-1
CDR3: CASSPSINREQFF
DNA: TGTGCCAGCAGCCCCAGTATTAACCGTGAGCAGTTCTTC

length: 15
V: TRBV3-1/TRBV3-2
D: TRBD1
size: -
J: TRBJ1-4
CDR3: CASRNWGQGSEKLFF
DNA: TGTGCCAGCAGAAACTGGGGACAGGGGTCTGAAAAACTGTTTTTT

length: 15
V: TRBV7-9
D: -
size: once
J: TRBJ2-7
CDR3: CASSIRQDPSYEQYF
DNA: TGTGCCAGCAGCATCCGACAGGACCCCTCCTACGAGCAGTACTTC

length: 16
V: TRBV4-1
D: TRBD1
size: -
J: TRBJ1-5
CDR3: CASSQTGVLGNQPQHF
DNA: TGCGCCAGCAGCCAAACAGGGGTCTTGGGCAATCAGCCCCAGCATTTT

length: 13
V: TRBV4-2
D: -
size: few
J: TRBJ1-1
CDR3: CASSQVQNTEAFF
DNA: TGTGCCAGCAGCCAAGTCCAGAACACTGAAGCTTTCTTT

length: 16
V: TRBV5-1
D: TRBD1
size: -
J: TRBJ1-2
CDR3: CASSLVQGALVDGYTF
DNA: TGCGCCAGCAGCTTGGTACAGGGGGCGCTTGTAGATGGCTACACCTTC

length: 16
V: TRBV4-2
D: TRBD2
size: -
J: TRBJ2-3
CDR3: CASSQELAGETDTQYF
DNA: TGTGCCAGCAGCCAAGAACTAGCGGGGGAGACAGATACGCAGTATTTT

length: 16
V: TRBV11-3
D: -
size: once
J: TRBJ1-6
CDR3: CASSLSPTANNSPLHF
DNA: TGTGCCAGCAGCTTATCCCCGACAGCGAATAATTCACCCCTCCACTTT

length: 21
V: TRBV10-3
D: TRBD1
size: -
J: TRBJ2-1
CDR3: CAIRPGQGALRPSGSGNEQFF
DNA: TGTGCCATACGACCGGGACAGGGGGCGCTTAGGCCTAGCGGGAGTGGAAATGAGCAGTTCTTC

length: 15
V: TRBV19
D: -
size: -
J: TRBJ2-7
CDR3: CASSPPGTDSYEQYF
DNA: TGTGCCAGTAGTCCGCCCGGGACTGATTCCTACGAGCAGTACTTC

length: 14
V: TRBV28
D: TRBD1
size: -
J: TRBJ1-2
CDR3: CASSFVTGGFGYTF
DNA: TGTGCCAGCAGTTTCGTGACAGGGGGCTTTGGCTACACCTTC

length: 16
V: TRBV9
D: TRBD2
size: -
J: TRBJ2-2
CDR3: CASSVLAGGNTGELFF
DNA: TGTGCCAGCAGCGTACTAGCGGGAGGGAACACCGGGGAGCTGTTTTTT

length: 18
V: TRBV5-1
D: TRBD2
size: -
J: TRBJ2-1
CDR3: CASSSGLAGGLSYNEQFF
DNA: TGCGCCAGCAGCTCAGGACTAGCGGGAGGCCTCTCCTACAATGAGCAGTTCTTC

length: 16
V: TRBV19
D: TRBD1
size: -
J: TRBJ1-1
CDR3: CASSRSTGGTNTEAFF
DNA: TGTGCCAGTAGCAGATCCACAGGGGGTACGAACACTGAAGCTTTCTTT

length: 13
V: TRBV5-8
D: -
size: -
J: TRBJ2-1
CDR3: CASSPTYYNEQFF
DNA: TGTGCCAGCAGCCCAACTTACTACAATGAGCAGTTCTTC

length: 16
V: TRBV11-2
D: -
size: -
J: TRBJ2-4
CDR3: CASQPNVLLAKNIQYF
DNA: TGTGCCAGCCAACCTAATGTGCTACTAGCCAAAAACATTCAGTACTTC

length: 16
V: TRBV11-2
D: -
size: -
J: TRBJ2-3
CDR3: CASSLRNVDLSDTQYF
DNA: TGTGCCAGCAGCTTAAGAAATGTGGACTTGTCAGATACGCAGTATTTT

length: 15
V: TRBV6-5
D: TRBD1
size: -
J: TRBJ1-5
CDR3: CASRRDRGSNQPQHF
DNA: TGTGCCAGCAGGCGGGACAGGGGAAGCAATCAGCCCCAGCATTTT

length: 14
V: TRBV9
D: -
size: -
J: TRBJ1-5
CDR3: CASSVDGRIQPQHF
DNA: TGTGCCAGCAGCGTAGACGGCAGGATCCAGCCCCAGCATTTT

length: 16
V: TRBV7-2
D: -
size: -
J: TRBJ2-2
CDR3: CASRPYRDVNTGELFF
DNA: TGTGCCAGCAGACCCTACAGAGACGTAAACACCGGGGAGCTGTTTTTT

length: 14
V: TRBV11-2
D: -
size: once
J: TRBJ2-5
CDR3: CASSSLMYQETQYF
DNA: TGTGCCAGCAGCTCCCTAATGTACCAAGAGACCCAGTACTTC

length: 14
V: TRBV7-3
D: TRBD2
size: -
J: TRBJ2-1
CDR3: CASSLAGWDNEQFF
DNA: TGTGCCAGCAGTCTAGCGGGATGGGACAATGAGCAGTTCTTC

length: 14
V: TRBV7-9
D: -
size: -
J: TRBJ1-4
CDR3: CASREDGLNEKLFF
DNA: TGTGCCAGCAGGGAGGACGGTCTGAATGAAAAACTGTTTTTT

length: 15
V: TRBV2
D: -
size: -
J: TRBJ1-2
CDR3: CASRRTGASYYGYTF
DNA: TGTGCCAGCCGTAGAACGGGAGCCAGCTACTATGGCTACACCTTC

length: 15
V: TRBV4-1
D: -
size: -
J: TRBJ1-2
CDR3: CASSQATGLGYGYTF
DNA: TGCGCCAGCAGCCAGGCGACAGGTTTGGGCTATGGCTACACCTTC

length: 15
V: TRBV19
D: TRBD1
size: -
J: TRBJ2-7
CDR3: CASSIETGPISEQYF
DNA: TGTGCCAGTAGTATAGAGACAGGGCCGATATCCGAGCAGTACTTC

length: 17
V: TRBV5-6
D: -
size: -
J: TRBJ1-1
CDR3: CASSLAWGRGMNTEAFF
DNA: TGTGCCAGCAGCTTGGCTTGGGGTAGGGGGATGAACACTGAAGCTTTCTTT

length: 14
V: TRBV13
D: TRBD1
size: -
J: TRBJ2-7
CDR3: CASSSTGFAYEQYF
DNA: TGTGCCAGCAGCTCGACAGGGTTTGCGTACGAGCAGTACTTC

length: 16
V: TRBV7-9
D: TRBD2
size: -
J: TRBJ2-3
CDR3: CASSPRKRELGDAQYF
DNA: TGTGCCAGCAGCCCGAGAAAGCGGGAGTTGGGAGATGCGCAGTATTTT

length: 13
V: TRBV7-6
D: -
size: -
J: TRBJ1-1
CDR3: CASSADTNTEAFF
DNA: TGTGCCAGCAGCGCTGACACGAACACTGAAGCTTTCTTT